A single sample is the source of the 20 T cell receptor beta chains below, sequenced in a study of shared clonotypes between healthy human individuals. Generated by immunoSEQ multiplex PCR, the TCRdb table keeps only in-frame clones and is missing some. The data show some 500,000 clones, about 96% seen once. The sequenced material came from naive CD4+ T cells sorted from blood. Subset described: CD45RA+ positively selected. These TCRs come from a woman in her 30s in good health.

The chain has TRBV7-8 and TRBJ1-1; 9 positions agree with TRBD1. Germline loops: CDR1 SGHVS, CDR2 FQNEAQ. V shed 5 bases and J 6 bases; nucleotides not matched to a gene: 7. The CDR3 covers 14 residues. The CDR3 nucleotides read TGTGCCAGCAGCGACCGGACAGGGGAGGCTGAAGCTTTCTTT. It is translated as CASSDRTGEAEAFF.

This sequence joins TRBV28 and TRBJ2-5; 7 bases are a match to TRBD1. The closer fit of TRBJ2-7 to the DNA end suggests the J call may be wrong. Per germline, CDR1 MDHEN and CDR2 SYDVKM. This CDR3 is built from 15 residues. The CDR3 region is CASSLFGTEDYEQYF. As DNA, the CDR3 is TGTGCCAGCAGTTTATTCGGGACAGAAGACTACGAGCAGTACTTC.

The chain recombines TRBV5-1 with TRBJ1-1; D unresolved. The CDR3 has 12 amino acids. V was shortened by 3 bases and J by 4 bases, with 7 bases between the two germline ends. The germline gives CDR1 SGHRS, CDR2 YFSETQ. The CDR3 here is CASSSEGTEAFF. In DNA, the CDR3 is TGCGCCAGCAGCTCGGAGGGCACTGAAGCTTTCTTT.

The CDR3 loop reads CASKGHSKNEQFF. In DNA, the CDR3 is TGTGCCAGCAAGGGACATTCGAAGAATGAGCAGTTCTTC. The rearrangement uses TRBV28 and TRBJ2-1; weak D call: TRBD1 (6 bases). Germline-derived CDR1 and CDR2 are MDHEN and SYDVKM. V lost 7 bases to trimming and J lost 7 bases, with 14 bases between them. The CDR3 sequence is 13 residues long. Supplemented by reference TRBV28 and TRBJ2-1, the full variable domain reads DVKVTQSSRYLVKRTGEKVFLECVQDMDHENMFWYRQDPGLGLRLIYFSYDVKMKEKGDIPEGYSVSREKKERFSLILESASTNQTSMYLCASKGHSKNEQFFGPGTRLTVL.

This rearrangement joins TRBV2 to TRBJ2-2, with TRBD1 matching over 7 bases. V lost 5 bases and J lost 7; bases outside the gene matches: 7. CDR1 and CDR2 (germline): SNHLY, FYNNEI. This CDR3 spans 14 amino acids. The CDR3 nucleotides read TGTGCCAGCAGTCGACAGGGAACGGTCGGGGAGCTGTTTTTT. Translating gives CASSRQGTVGELFF.

The chain joins TRBV28 to TRBJ2-1, with D uncertain. The length of the CDR3 is 15 residues. Trimming removed 3 bases from V and 9 bases from J, with 18 bases in between. Germline V CDR1 and CDR2: MDHEN, SYDVKM. CDR3 residues: CASSFAPASSGEQFF. For the CDR3, the DNA is TGTGCCAGCAGTTTTGCCCCCGCCAGCTCTGGTGAGCAGTTCTTC.

The V call is TRBV29-1, the J call TRBJ2-5, with a tentative D call TRBD2 (6 bases). The germline CDR1 and CDR2 sequences are SQVTM and ANQGSEA. The length of the CDR3 is 14 residues. The V gene lost 6 bases and the J gene lost 5 bases, with 19 bases spanning the gap. CDR3 coding DNA: TGCAGCGTGGCGGGACTCCCGAGCGGGGAGACCCAGTACTTC. Translating it yields CSVAGLPSGETQYF.

This sequence joins TRBV28 and TRBJ2-1, with D perhaps matching TRBD2 (6 bases). The CDR3 loop spans 16 amino acids. Germline V CDR1 and CDR2: MDHEN, SYDVKM. Trimming left V 5 bases short and J 0 bases short, with 14 bases between. CDR3: CASSGSLASSYNEQFF. The DNA of the CDR3 is TGTGCCAGCAGTGGGTCACTAGCCTCCTCCTACAATGAGCAGTTCTTC.

The J gene is TRBJ2-3, the V gene TRBV11-2; D is perhaps TRBD2 (6 bases). Germline V gives CDR1 SGHAT, CDR2 FQNNGV. The CDR3 totals 18 residues. V lost 1 base, J lost 2 bases, and 19 bases lay in between. CDR3 coding DNA: TGTGCCAGCAGCTTAGCGGGAGATCCGAGACTGGACACAGATACGCAGTATTTT. It translates to CASSLAGDPRLDTDTQYF.

The chain has TRBV11-3 and TRBJ1-3; D not certain. Trimming removed 2 bases from V and 0 bases from J, with 14 bases in between. Germline loops: CDR1 SGHNT, CDR2 YENEEA. CDR3 size: 17 residues. Written as DNA, the CDR3 is TGTGCCAGCAGCTTAACACTGCGACACAACTCTGGAAACACCATATATTTT. Residues: CASSLTLRHNSGNTIYF.

The chain carries TRBV18 and TRBJ1-1, with a possible D match to TRBD1 (5 bases). Trimming took 3 bases from V and 11 from J, leaving 13 bases between them. CDR1 is KGHSH and CDR2 is LQKENI in the germline V gene. The CDR3 spans 12 residues. For the CDR3, the DNA is TGTGCCAGCTCACCGGGAGGGGACGGTGCTTTCTTT. It is translated as CASSPGGDGAFF.

This clone was seen a handful of times. This chain links TRBV7-9 with TRBJ2-7; D is perhaps TRBD2 (6 bases). The CDR3 has 15 amino acids. CDR1 and CDR2 from the germline V gene are SEHNR and FQNEAQ (reference sequence). The V end was cut by 2 bases, the J end by 4 bases, with 15 bases between. In DNA form, the CDR3 reads TGTGCCAGCAGCTTATCGACGGGAGTTATATACGAGCAGTACTTC. Translating it yields CASSLSTGVIYEQYF.

The J gene is TRBJ1-1, the V gene TRBV6-5, with D uncertain. This CDR3 contains 13 residues. V was shortened by 6 bases and J by 2 bases, with 10 bases between the two germline ends. Germline CDR1 MNHEY, CDR2 SVGAGI. CDR3 in amino acids: CASSERQNTEAFF. Here the CDR3 DNA reads TGTGCCAGCAGCGAAAGACAAAACACTGAAGCTTTCTTT.

The chain has TRBV28 and TRBJ1-2; TRBD1 matches at 7 bases. Per the germline V gene, CDR1 is MDHEN and CDR2 is SYDVKM. The CDR3 has 16 amino acids. Trimming at V came to 7 bases and at J to 2 bases, leaving 13 bases not matched to a gene. CDR3 sequence reads: CASNSPPGGANYGYTF. The CDR3 DNA reads TGTGCCAGCAACTCACCCCCAGGGGGAGCGAACTATGGCTACACCTTC.

This clone was seen once. The V call is TRBV4-2, the J call TRBJ2-3; unclear D gene. The CDR3 length is 16 residues. Germline values: CDR1 LGHNA, CDR2 YNFKEQ. V lost 0 bases and J lost 4, with 14 bases in between. The CDR3 DNA is TGTGCCAGCAGCCAAGATCTAGGGAAAGGGTCAGATACGCAGTATTTT. Protein sequence: CASSQDLGKGSDTQYF.

The V gene is TRBV19, the J gene TRBJ2-2; TRBD1 might be the D (6 bases). There are 17 residues in the CDR3. V gave up 5 bases and J gave up 2 bases, with 18 bases separating them. Germline V lookup: CDR1 LNHDA, CDR2 SQIVND (reference sequence). CDR3 sequence reads: CASSPQGSSDNTGELFF. The CDR3 nucleotides read TGTGCCAGTAGTCCCCAGGGGTCGTCCGATAACACCGGGGAGCTGTTTTTT.

Comments on this clone: This same CDR3 is encoded by further DNA sequences in the sample. Written as DNA, the CDR3 is TGTGCCAGCAGCCGTTCAGGGGGCTCCTACGAGCAGTACTTC. Translated: CASSRSGGSYEQYF. The chain carries TRBV7-9 and TRBJ2-7; 7 bases line up with TRBD1. Losses at the gene ends were 5 bases for V and 0 bases for J; bases not matched to a gene: 4. The CDR3 has 14 amino acids. Looked up from germline, CDR1 is SEHNR and CDR2 is FQNEAQ (reference sequence). Together with reference TRBV7-9 and TRBJ2-7, the CDR3 gives the full variable domain: DTGVSQNPRHKITKRGQNVTFRCDPISEHNRLYWYRQTLGQGPEFLTYFQNEAQLEKSRLLSDRFSAERPKGSFSTLEIQRTEQGDSAMYLCASSRSGGSYEQYFGPGTRLTVT.

J is TRBJ2-3 and V is TRBV28; a weak D match, TRBD2 (6 bases). The CDR3 covers 11 residues. The ends were cut back, 3 bases at V and 10 bases at J, with 8 bases in the middle. The V gene's germline CDR1 is MDHEN and CDR2 SYDVKM. The CDR3 loop is CASSLRDAQYF. The CDR3, as DNA: TGTGCCAGCAGTTTGCGGGACGCGCAGTATTTT.

J is TRBJ2-1 and V is TRBV5-1; possibly TRBD2 for D (6 bases). The CDR3 totals 14 residues. Trimming pared 6 bases from V and 9 bases from J, leaving 19 bases between. The germline gives CDR1 SGHRS, CDR2 YFSETQ. CDR3 amino acids: CASTSSVEELEQFF. CDR3 bases: TGCGCCAGCACCTCTAGCGTGGAGGAACTTGAGCAGTTCTTC.

This clone was observed a single time. The chain recombines TRBV4-2 with TRBJ2-5, with a tentative D call TRBD2 (6 bases). This CDR3 has 14 residues. The germline V gene has CDR1 LGHNA and CDR2 YNFKEQ. V lost 0 bases and J 11 bases, leaving 16 bases between the germline ends. The CDR3 nucleotides are TGTGCCAGCAGCCAAGATTCGGGGGAAGGGGAGCAGTACTTC. Translating it yields CASSQDSGEGEQYF.